This T cell receptor (beta chain) was obtained from a study of early T cells in non-severe SARS-CoV-2 infection (dated by TCRdb to the early 2020s). For the study in its entirety: Bulk RNA from unsorted whole blood was used for TCR sequencing, so alpha and beta chains could not be paired. Here is what the overall study found, with its caveats: Matching against VDJdb was skewed toward anti-spike CD8 responses, likely underestimated virus-specific expansions, and missed private and CD4 specificities.

A case-control design nested within a healthcare worker cohort in London, UK, was used, with weekly nasopharyngeal swab PCR tests and blood sampling performed. Healthcare workers were recruited during the week of the UK lockdown, between 23 and 31 March 2020, and followed weekly for up to about 15 weeks. Library construction relied on 5' RACE. Sequencer: NextSeq 500. To correct for sequencing error and PCR bias, the TCR library protocol tagged individual cDNA molecules with unique molecular identifiers. TCR alpha and beta chains were both sequenced, and the abundances of alpha and beta sequences in each sample were closely correlated with each other. The paper's data handling went like this. V gene, J gene and CDR3 annotation of TCR sequences was performed with Decombinator V4. Expanded TCRs were defined as changing significantly between any two time points under a Poisson model with p below 0.0001. TCR abundances were normalised to the total number of TCRs sequenced in each sample and reported as counts per million. MAIT TCRs were defined by TRAV1-2 paired with TRAJ12, TRAJ20 or TRAJ33, and iNKT TCRs by TRAV10 paired with TRAJ18. VDJdb, accessed 1 November 2021, was searched for CMV, EBV and SARS-CoV-2 annotated TCRs, excluding TCRs annotated for multiple antigens. TCRdb applied fastp at Q25 and MiXCR to the public reads, then kept only in-frame beta chains. Records with the same CDR3 protein are collapsed into one entry carrying the most frequent genes and DNA. The V and J calls reflect TCRdb's pipeline rather than the authors' work. Recorded for this sample are some 80,000 distinct CDR3 sequences; approximately 12% of them occurred a single time. About 14% of the sample lies in the top ten.

This clonotype was detected many times. What this receptor recognizes is not known. Base-call qualities are not available, and no considerably larger clone is one nucleotide away. The CDR3, from cysteine to phenylalanine, totals 14 residues. This entry keeps only the CDR3 DNA: 42 bases, framed from base 1. Based on the germline V gene (reference sequence), the CDR1 and CDR2 sequences are LNHDA and SQIVND. V lost 5 bases and J lost 2 bases; the stretch between them is 13 bases long. Sequencing used whole blood, obtained at baseline. The receptor was derived from an adult who was a healthcare worker with PCR-confirmed SARS-CoV-2 infection or an uninfected control (not recorded which). The donor label of this sample is uncertain. This chain joins TRBV19 to TRBJ2-7, with the D gene uncertain. CDR3 loop: CASSLSSRAYEQYF. The base sequence is TGTGCCAGTAGTCTCAGCTCTAGGGCCTACGAGCAGTACTTC.